This is a list of T cell receptor beta chains from one sample in a study of response to subunit inactivated influenza vaccine. TCRdb re-analysed the RT-PCR reads in MiXCR, keeping a single row per CDR3 protein. The table records around 530,000 distinct CDR3 sequences, roughly 10% of them present only once. This material consisted of PBMCs from blood, taken on the day of vaccination. These receptor sequences come from a man in his fifties or sixties who received an inactivated influenza vaccine. CDR3s include the opening cysteine and the closing phenylalanine or tryptophan.

cdr3_length: 14; j_call: TRBJ1-2; v_call: TRBV12-3/TRBV12-4; cdr3_aa: CASSQWGGVGGYTF
cdr3_length: 12; j_call: TRBJ2-7; v_call: TRBV25-1; cdr3_aa: CASSTTGTEQYF
cdr3_length: 16; j_call: TRBJ2-3; v_call: TRBV24-1; cdr3_aa: CATSDSWTGVADTQYF
cdr3_length: 15; j_call: TRBJ2-7; v_call: TRBV10-3; cdr3_aa: CAISESLGGPYEQYF
cdr3_length: 14; j_call: TRBJ1-5; v_call: TRBV4-1; cdr3_aa: CASSQEIKNQPQHF
cdr3_length: 16; j_call: TRBJ2-1; v_call: TRBV6-5; cdr3_aa: CASSYSDTSSYNEQFF
cdr3_length: 17; j_call: TRBJ2-3; v_call: TRBV7-3; cdr3_aa: CASSSPTSGRNTDTQYF
cdr3_length: 14; j_call: TRBJ2-7; v_call: TRBV12-3/TRBV12-4; cdr3_aa: CASRKGASSYEQYF
cdr3_length: 16; j_call: TRBJ1-1; v_call: TRBV15; cdr3_aa: CATSRDPVRPTTEAFF
cdr3_length: 13; j_call: TRBJ2-7; v_call: TRBV5-1; cdr3_aa: CASRRDRNYEQYF
cdr3_length: 13; j_call: TRBJ1-1; v_call: TRBV5-1; cdr3_aa: CASTSGQDTEAFF
cdr3_length: 14; j_call: TRBJ2-5; v_call: TRBV6-1; cdr3_aa: CASSELGRGETQYF
cdr3_length: 16; j_call: TRBJ2-1; v_call: TRBV5-1; cdr3_aa: CASSLTGRGRYNEQFF
cdr3_length: 13; j_call: TRBJ2-4; v_call: TRBV6-2/TRBV6-3; cdr3_aa: CASSPPQGTIQYF
cdr3_length: 19; j_call: TRBJ2-3; v_call: TRBV11-1; cdr3_aa: CASSLVGLAGGPSTDTQYF
cdr3_length: 16; j_call: TRBJ2-3; v_call: TRBV7-9; cdr3_aa: CASSREYSGLTDTQYF
cdr3_length: 14; j_call: TRBJ2-7; v_call: TRBV10-3; cdr3_aa: CAISERSRSYEQYF
cdr3_length: 14; j_call: TRBJ2-5; v_call: TRBV20-1; cdr3_aa: CSARKPGQALGWYF
cdr3_length: 14; j_call: TRBJ1-5; v_call: TRBV2; cdr3_aa: CASLRDRSNQPQHF
cdr3_length: 14; j_call: TRBJ2-1; v_call: TRBV18; cdr3_aa: CASSPGWSNNEQFF
cdr3_length: 12; j_call: TRBJ1-1; v_call: TRBV29-1; cdr3_aa: CRASRDRTEAFF
cdr3_length: 15; j_call: TRBJ2-3; v_call: TRBV7-9; cdr3_aa: CASRPAPGGRDTQYF
cdr3_length: 15; j_call: TRBJ1-1; v_call: TRBV3-1; cdr3_aa: CASSQPGVGNTEAFF
cdr3_length: 16; j_call: TRBJ2-1; v_call: TRBV11-2; cdr3_aa: CASSLQETSGRGEQFF
cdr3_length: 16; j_call: TRBJ2-5; v_call: TRBV9; cdr3_aa: CASSSFLTTPQETQYF
cdr3_length: 11; j_call: TRBJ1-1; v_call: TRBV7-2; cdr3_aa: CASSPDSEAFF
cdr3_length: 12; j_call: TRBJ2-2; v_call: TRBV29-1; cdr3_aa: CSVDGASGELFF
cdr3_length: 13; j_call: TRBJ1-2; v_call: TRBV3-1; cdr3_aa: CASRAGGLYGYTF
cdr3_length: 15; j_call: TRBJ2-2; v_call: TRBV5-1; cdr3_aa: CASTQLAANTGELFF
cdr3_length: 15; j_call: TRBJ1-3; v_call: TRBV5-1; cdr3_aa: CASSVTGTAGNTIYF
cdr3_length: 14; j_call: TRBJ2-2; v_call: TRBV7-2; cdr3_aa: CASSPSGPTGELFF
cdr3_length: 14; j_call: TRBJ2-7; v_call: TRBV7-9; cdr3_aa: CASAGGLATYEQYF
cdr3_length: 13; j_call: TRBJ2-5; v_call: TRBV20-1; cdr3_aa: CSARSGAQETQYF
cdr3_length: 18; j_call: TRBJ2-2; v_call: TRBV11-1; cdr3_aa: CASSPRLAGAPNTGELFF
cdr3_length: 16; j_call: TRBJ2-2; v_call: TRBV3-1; cdr3_aa: CASSQAGTSYTGELFF
cdr3_length: 13; j_call: TRBJ2-5; v_call: TRBV28; cdr3_aa: CASSGLSTGTQYF
cdr3_length: 16; j_call: TRBJ1-5; v_call: TRBV6-5; cdr3_aa: CASSYPPGASNQPQHF
cdr3_length: 17; j_call: TRBJ2-1; v_call: TRBV24-1; cdr3_aa: CATSGAVGRSSYNEQFF
cdr3_length: 12; j_call: TRBJ1-1; v_call: TRBV6-2/TRBV6-3; cdr3_aa: CASSLRQTKAFF
cdr3_length: 18; j_call: TRBJ2-3; v_call: TRBV4-3; cdr3_aa: CASSRGTSGRAGRDTQYF
cdr3_length: 14; j_call: TRBJ2-3; v_call: TRBV11-3; cdr3_aa: CASSPGRQPDTQYF
cdr3_length: 16; j_call: TRBJ2-3; v_call: TRBV28; cdr3_aa: CASSRLAGGRADTQYF
cdr3_length: 12; j_call: TRBJ2-5; v_call: TRBV20-1; cdr3_aa: CSANRPGLAHYF
cdr3_length: 14; j_call: TRBJ2-5; v_call: TRBV11-2; cdr3_aa: CASSWDLGWETQYF
cdr3_length: 11; j_call: TRBJ2-3; v_call: TRBV6-1; cdr3_aa: CASRYADTQYF
cdr3_length: 16; j_call: TRBJ2-3; v_call: TRBV20-1; cdr3_aa: CSARDPGTRSTDTQYF
cdr3_length: 16; j_call: TRBJ2-6; v_call: TRBV15; cdr3_aa: CATSTEQGAGANVLTF
cdr3_length: 16; j_call: TRBJ2-2; v_call: TRBV20-1; cdr3_aa: CSARGSLAGLTGELFF
cdr3_length: 14; j_call: TRBJ2-7; v_call: TRBV15; cdr3_aa: CATSRDWTGFEQYF
cdr3_length: 15; j_call: TRBJ2-5; v_call: TRBV5-1; cdr3_aa: CASSPDRARQETQYF
cdr3_length: 17; j_call: TRBJ2-7; v_call: TRBV7-6; cdr3_aa: CASNLSPAGADFEEQYF
cdr3_length: 15; j_call: TRBJ2-1; v_call: TRBV27; cdr3_aa: CASSAAPRTFDEQFF
cdr3_length: 15; j_call: TRBJ2-7; v_call: TRBV10-3; cdr3_aa: CAISDSDRNSYEQYF
cdr3_length: 12; j_call: TRBJ2-5; v_call: TRBV29-1; cdr3_aa: CSGQGLRETQYF
cdr3_length: 13; j_call: TRBJ2-7; v_call: TRBV12-3/TRBV12-4; cdr3_aa: CASSPRHPYEQYF
cdr3_length: 19; j_call: TRBJ2-3; v_call: TRBV15; cdr3_aa: CATSRSKGASGSLTDTQYF
cdr3_length: 17; j_call: TRBJ2-7; v_call: TRBV6-2/TRBV6-3; cdr3_aa: CASSQYEHTGSKRVQYF
cdr3_length: 14; j_call: TRBJ2-3; v_call: TRBV7-7; cdr3_aa: CASSPAGHTDTQYF
cdr3_length: 13; j_call: TRBJ2-5; v_call: TRBV20-1; cdr3_aa: CSAKDRGSVTQYF